This TCR beta chain was profiled in a study of identical twins. Findings and limits, study-wide: Within twin pairs, the out-of-frame alpha sequences they shared showed excess low generation probability. With abundant cord blood beta clonotypes, insertions were fewer; memory repertoires showed no such pattern.

Trimming cost V 8 bases and J 1 base, with 9 bases left between them. Germline V lookup: CDR1 MNHEY, CDR2 SVGEGT. The CDR3 consists of 13 residues. The table lists this clonotype with a few counts. Its antigen is still unknown. One entry per CDR3 protein, called by TCRdb with MiXCR from the 5' RACE reads. The table includes 400,000 or so distinct CDR3 sequences, around 9.7% detected once. This clonotype originated in a woman between 45 and 60 years old in good health. Input material: naive T cells sorted from blood. The chain couples TRBV6-2 or TRBV6-3 to TRBJ2-1, with D unresolved. CDR3 region: CASFDVSYNEQFF. The CDR3, as DNA: TGTGCCAGCTTCGATGTATCCTACAATGAGCAGTTCTTC.